Below, 22 T cell receptor beta chains from the same sample are listed, as sequenced in a study of blood T cells in healthy people across ages. Next came a second PCR, run for about 7 to 12 cycles, which used a sample-barcoded 5' primer along with a J-beta primer mix. One entry per CDR3 protein, called by TCRdb with MiXCR from the 5' RACE reads. The repertoire holds about 2 million distinct CDR3 sequences, with around half as singletons. Sequencing was carried out using blood. The receptors stem from a middle-aged woman in good health.

A word on this clonotype: Its ends do not fully match the called genes, so a read error is possible. J is TRBJ2-5 and V is TRBV3-1; 9 positions agree with TRBD1. The CDR3 extends over 12 amino acids. Germline CDR1 reads LGHDT; CDR2 reads YNNKEL (reference sequence). The CDR3 DNA sequence: TGTGCCGCCGGGACAGGGACAGAGGCCCAGTACTTC. It is translated as CAAGTGTEAQYF.

The chain combines TRBV13 with TRBJ2-1; the match to TRBD2 covers 10 bases. The V gene's germline CDR1 is PRHDT and CDR2 FYEKMQ (reference sequence). The CDR3 totals 20 residues. The J segment lost 7 bases and the V segment lost 2 bases, leaving 20 bases of the junction unmatched. CDR3 in DNA: TGTGCCAGCAGCTTATCGATGGGGTCAAACAAAGCGGGGGGGCCAAATGAGCAGTTCTTC. Amino acids: CASSLSMGSNKAGGPNEQFF.

Worth noting for this clonotype: One end of the junction fails to match germline, which may point to a read error. The chain links TRBV6-2 or TRBV6-3 to TRBJ1-6; unclear D gene. CDR3 length equals 12 residues. Germline loops: CDR1 MNHEY, CDR2 SVGEGT. CDR3 in amino acids: CASRDQPSALHF. The CDR3, as DNA: TGTGCCAGCAGAGATCAGCCTTCAGCCCTCCACTTT.

The chain has TRBV11-2 and TRBJ1-6; 8 bases line up with TRBD1. The CDR3 loop spans 16 amino acids. Germline CDR1 reads SGHAT; CDR2 reads FQNNGV. V lost 3 bases to trimming and J lost 1 base; unmatched junction nucleotides: 2. The CDR3 spells CASSFGQGSYNSPLHF. The DNA for the CDR3 is TGTGCCAGCAGCTTTGGACAGGGATCCTATAATTCACCCCTCCACTTT.

V and J are TRBV11-2 and TRBJ2-1; D may match TRBD1 or TRBD2 (5 bases each). V was shortened by 8 bases and J by 5 bases, with 25 bases between the two germline ends. This CDR3 spans 17 amino acids. Germline loops: CDR1 SGHAT, CDR2 FQNNGV. CDR3 protein: CASQIGVTGQGDNEQFF. The CDR3, as DNA: TGTGCCAGCCAGATTGGGGTTACGGGGCAGGGCGACAATGAGCAGTTCTTC. Complete variable domain (other parts from reference TRBV11-2 and TRBJ2-1): EAGVAQSPRYKIIEKRQSVAFWCNPISGHATLYWYQQILGQGPKLLIQFQNNGVVDDSQLPKDRFSAERLKGVDSTLKIQPAKLEDSAVYLCASQIGVTGQGDNEQFFGPGTRLTVL.

This clonotype was recorded a few times. The chain couples TRBV28 to TRBJ2-5; 15 nucleotides line up with TRBD2. CDR3 length equals 17 residues. CDR1 is MDHEN and CDR2 is SYDVKM in the germline V gene. The J segment lost 4 bases and the V segment lost 5 bases, leaving 8 bases of the junction unmatched. The CDR3 here is CASSPLPGLAGGETQYF. CDR3 coding DNA: TGTGCCAGCAGTCCTCTACCGGGACTAGCGGGGGGAGAGACCCAGTACTTC.

The chain uses TRBV27 and TRBJ2-5, with TRBD1 identical over 7 bases. The CDR3 is 14 residues long. After removal of 3 bases from V and 5 bases from J, the junction contained 6 bases not matched to a gene. Germline V lookup: CDR1 MNHEY, CDR2 SMNVEV (reference sequence). This CDR3 is CASSFRGSWETQYF. The CDR3 region has the DNA TGTGCCAGCAGTTTCAGGGGGTCCTGGGAGACCCAGTACTTC.

The chain has TRBV28 and TRBJ2-5; D might be TRBD1 or TRBD2, each matching 5 bases. This CDR3 contains 17 residues. Deletions cut 7 bases from V and 4 bases from J, with 25 bases between. Per germline, CDR1 MDHEN and CDR2 SYDVKM. Written as DNA, the CDR3 is TGTGCCAGCACCCTCACGATGCCTAGAGGGACCCCAGAGACCCAGTACTTC. Amino acids: CASTLTMPRGTPETQYF.

The chain is built from TRBV20-1 and TRBJ1-5, with a tentative D call TRBD1 (6 bases). CDR3 size: 14 residues. Germline V gene lookup returns CDR1 DFQATT and CDR2 SNEGSKA (reference sequence). V lost 5 bases to trimming and J lost 4 bases, with 15 bases between them. Here the CDR3 DNA reads TGCAGTGCTGGAAGACTGACAGGAAATCAGCCCCAGCATTTT. Protein product: CSAGRLTGNQPQHF.

V usage is TRBV5-1 and J usage is TRBJ2-5, with 9 bases identical to TRBD1. Germline lookup yields CDR1 SGHRS and CDR2 YFSETQ. This CDR3 is 15 amino acids long. V lost 5 bases and J lost 5; bases outside the gene matches: 10. The CDR3 DNA sequence: TGCGCCAGCAGAAGAGAAGGGACAGGGTGGGAGACCCAGTACTTC. It is translated as CASRREGTGWETQYF.

This clonotype was counted a few times. The gene calls are TRBV29-1 and TRBJ1-2; TRBD1 matches 8 bases. V was clipped by 4 bases and J by 6 bases; unmatched bases: 4. CDR1 is SQVTM, CDR2 ANQGSEA, per germline. CDR3 length: 12 amino acids. CDR3 coding DNA: TGCAGCGTTGGGCGGACAGGGAATGGCTACACCTTC. Protein sequence: CSVGRTGNGYTF.

The V call is TRBV20-1, the J call TRBJ2-1; 8 bases align to TRBD2. CDR1 and CDR2 from the germline V gene are DFQATT and SNEGSKA (reference sequence). Germline trimming cut 2 bases from V and 1 base from J; bases unmatched to any gene: 4. This CDR3 comprises 15 residues. CDR3 loop: CSARRGGQSYNEQFF. DNA for the CDR3: TGCAGTGCTAGACGGGGGGGCCAGTCCTACAATGAGCAGTTCTTC.

The CDR3 loop reads CSASLDRGPNQPQHF. The CDR3 DNA reads TGCAGTGCTAGTTTGGACAGGGGACCAAATCAGCCCCAGCATTTT. The rearrangement joins TRBV20-1 to TRBJ1-5; 9 bases map to TRBD1. The CDR3 extends over 15 amino acids. Germline CDR1 and CDR2: DFQATT and SNEGSKA (reference sequence). J was trimmed by 4 bases and V by 3 bases; bases with no gene match: 7.

This clonotype has just a few counts. The chain combines TRBV20-1 with TRBJ2-4; no reliable D call. The J call is doubtful: the DNA matches TRBJ2-7 better. The CDR3 runs to 11 residues. From germline, CDR1 is DFQATT and CDR2 SNEGSKA (reference sequence). CDR3 loop: CSAWMSYEQYF. The CDR3 DNA is TGCAGTGCCTGGATGAGCTACGAGCAGTACTTC.

CDR3 sequence: CATSRAVNTEAFF. The CDR3 region has the DNA TGTGCCACCAGCAGAGCCGTGAACACTGAAGCTTTCTTT. This rearrangement joins TRBV15 to TRBJ1-1; unclear D gene. Germline V CDR1 and CDR2: LNHNV, YYDKDF (reference sequence). The V end lost 1 base, the J end lost 0 bases, and 3 bases lay between the germline ends. This CDR3 is built from 13 residues.

V gene TRBV7-2 combines with J gene TRBJ2-3; 9 bases align to TRBD1. V lost 1 base, J lost 1 base, and 3 bases stayed unmatched. The CDR3 sequence is 16 residues long. Germline loops: CDR1 SGHTA, CDR2 FQGNSA. The CDR3 coding sequence is TGTGCCAGCAGCTTAGGGGGACAGGGCCGCACAGATACGCAGTATTTT. Translating it yields CASSLGGQGRTDTQYF.

This clonotype was picked up one time. This chain connects TRBV9 to TRBJ1-2; D not resolved. Per the germline V gene, CDR1 is SGDLS and CDR2 is YYNGEE. The CDR3 spans 17 residues. Trimming cost V 0 bases and J 8 bases, with 23 bases left between them. The CDR3 loop reads CASSVGGGFFSSGGYTF. As DNA, the CDR3 is TGTGCCAGCAGCGTAGGAGGAGGGTTTTTCTCATCGGGGGGCTACACCTTC.

The CDR3 protein is CASSLVLAGSAVLSGANVLTF. The DNA for the CDR3 is TGTGCCAGCAGCTTAGTCCTAGCGGGGTCCGCCGTACTCTCTGGGGCCAACGTCCTGACTTTC. The rearrangement links TRBV11-2 to TRBJ2-6; 9 nucleotides agree with TRBD2. There are 21 residues in the CDR3. CDR1 is SGHAT and CDR2 is FQNNGV in the germline V gene. With 1 base clipped from V and 0 bases from J, the junction kept 13 bases outside the gene matches.

The J gene is TRBJ1-4, the V gene TRBV7-9; maybe TRBD1 (5 bases). The CDR3 totals 15 residues. V lost 7 bases to trimming and J lost 4 bases, with 16 bases between them. Per the germline V gene, CDR1 is SEHNR and CDR2 is FQNEAQ (reference sequence). The CDR3 spells CASNPRQKNNEKLFF. CDR3 bases: TGTGCCAGCAACCCCCGACAGAAAAATAATGAAAAACTGTTTTTT.

A note on this clonotype: A junction boundary mismatches the germline segment, possibly from a read error. The rearrangement uses TRBV4-1 and TRBJ2-5; D perhaps matches TRBD2 (6 bases). Germline V gives CDR1 MGHRA, CDR2 YSYEKL. This CDR3 region has 16 residues. CDR3 DNA: TGCGCCGGCAGCCAAGATGGGACGGAGGGTTGGGAGACCCAGTACTTC. Translated: CAGSQDGTEGWETQYF.

In this sample, this clonotype turned up a few times. The chain joins TRBV6-1 to TRBJ2-1; possibly TRBD1 for D (6 bases). This CDR3 is built from 15 residues. V was cut by 6 bases and J by 2 bases, with 14 bases left in between. The germline CDR1 and CDR2 sequences are MNHNS and SASEGT. For the CDR3, the DNA is TGTGCCAGCAGGCTAAACAGGGAGCCCTACAATGAGCAGTTCTTC. Amino acid sequence: CASRLNREPYNEQFF.

This clonotype has a single count. The chain has TRBV6-6 and TRBJ1-5, with D possibly being TRBD1 (5 bases). The ends were cut back, 2 bases at V and 1 base at J, with 15 bases in the middle. Looked up from germline, CDR1 is MNHNY and CDR2 is SVGAGI (reference sequence). The CDR3 totals 17 residues. CDR3 sequence (DNA): TGTGCCAGCAGTTACGTCAGCAGGGCTAAGAGCAATCAGCCCCAGCATTTT. It is translated as CASSYVSRAKSNQPQHF.